The T cell receptor (beta chain) under discussion was sequenced for a study of cytomegalovirus exposure and HLA in healthy donors. As for the study in general: Early released data had 80 million or so unique TCRs, all coming from HLA-typed donors.

Findings and limits, study-wide: Later analysis found that TCR beta chains associated with HLA were more clonally expanded than other, equally common chains.

Germline CDR1 and CDR2: GTSNPN and SVGIG (reference sequence). Between the trimmed V and J ends, which lost 0 bases and 7 bases, there was a span of 12 bases. The length of the CDR3 is 13 residues. 13 Jbeta primers and 60 Vbeta primers were used for the PCR. Clones were sequenced by immunoSEQ multiplex PCR, and TCRdb holds only the in-frame ones, with some missing. In the table there are 100,000 to 120,000 clones, over 75% of which are singletons. This clone was picked up one time. Its target is unknown. This receptor was identified in a woman in her 30s in good health and CMV-seropositive. Sequencing was carried out using PBMCs. This sequence joins TRBV30 and TRBJ1-2, with no clear D. CDR3 sequence (DNA): TGTGCCTGGAGTGTGAGGGTTTTCGTTGGCTACACCTTC. Translating gives CAWSVRVFVGYTF.